The 17 T cell receptor beta chains reported below all come from one sample, sequenced in a study of blood T cell repertoires in COVID-19. The protocol was immunoSEQ multiplex PCR, while the TCRdb copy is restricted to in-frame clones and leaves out a portion. This table has 250,000 or so clones, approximately 87% appearing once. The sequencing input was peripheral blood. These receptors were taken from a woman aged 40 to 55 who had recovered from COVID-19.

This chain uses TRBV11-2 with TRBJ2-7, with a tentative D call TRBD1 (6 bases). Germline lookup yields CDR1 SGHAT and CDR2 FQNNGV. The CDR3 runs 16 residues. V lost 5 bases and J lost 3, with 20 bases in between. The CDR3 DNA sequence: TGTGCCAGCAGCCCTATCGGGCCAGGGGCCCACTACGAGCAGTACTTC. Its protein is CASSPIGPGAHYEQYF.

The chain is built from TRBV7-9 and TRBJ2-5; 11 bases are shared with TRBD1. The germline gives CDR1 SEHNR, CDR2 FQNEAQ (reference sequence). The CDR3 spans 16 residues. V was pared by 5 bases and J by 5 bases, with 10 bases of the junction left unmatched. CDR3 nucleotide sequence: TGTGCCAGCAGCCTCCCCGGGACAGGGGGTTTCGAGACCCAGTACTTC. It specifies CASSLPGTGGFETQYF.

The V and J genes are TRBV13 and TRBJ1-3; D is unresolved. V lost 5 bases to trimming and J lost 3 bases, with 17 bases between them. Germline V lookup: CDR1 PRHDT, CDR2 FYEKMQ (reference sequence). The CDR3 has 16 amino acids. CDR3 sequence reads: CASSLSPAGYGNTIYF. The CDR3 bases are TGTGCCAGCAGCCTATCACCAGCGGGATATGGAAACACCATATATTTT.

The V and J genes are TRBV29-1 and TRBJ2-7; D might be TRBD2 (7 bases). Trimming cost V 7 bases and J 4 bases, with 17 bases left between them. Germline CDR1 SQVTM, CDR2 ANQGSEA. The CDR3 covers 13 residues. CDR3 coding DNA: TGCAGCGGAACGGGGGGCCCCGGTTACGAGCAGTACTTC. Translated: CSGTGGPGYEQYF.

The J gene is TRBJ2-5, the V gene TRBV15; D gene ambiguous. Germline CDR1 and CDR2: LNHNV and YYDKDF (reference sequence). The CDR3 sequence is 16 residues long. Trimming removed 0 bases from V and 0 bases from J, with 11 bases in between. This CDR3 reads CATSRDVPTYQETQYF. CDR3 coding DNA: TGTGCCACCAGCAGAGATGTCCCGACTTACCAAGAGACCCAGTACTTC.

In its sample, this clone was seen once. V is TRBV30 and J is TRBJ2-3; TRBD1 aligns across 8 bases. V dropped 4 bases and J dropped 2; count of bases not matched to a gene: 5. The length of the CDR3 is 14 residues. Looked up from germline, CDR1 is GTSNPN and CDR2 is SVGIG (reference sequence). CDR3 region: CAWNRDRLTDTQYF. CDR3 sequence (DNA): TGTGCCTGGAACAGGGACAGGCTCACAGATACGCAGTATTTT. The whole variable domain, remainder taken from reference TRBV30 and TRBJ2-3, is SQTIHQWPATLVQPVGSPLSLECTVEGTSNPNLYWYRQAAGRGLQLLFYSVGIGQISSEVPQNLSASRPQDRQFILSSKKLLLSDSGFYLCAWNRDRLTDTQYFGPGTRLTVL.

The CDR3 DNA is TGTGCCTGGAATGAGGGGGCGAGCTATGGCTACACCTTC. Protein sequence: CAWNEGASYGYTF. V is TRBV30 and J is TRBJ1-2, with 7 bases identical to TRBD1. CDR3 length: 13 amino acids. Germline V gene sequence: CDR1 GTSNPN, CDR2 SVGIG (reference sequence). V lost 4 bases and J lost 4; bases outside the gene matches: 6.

V and J are TRBV5-1 and TRBJ1-6; TRBD1 matches 7 bases. Germline assignment: CDR1 SGHRS and CDR2 YFSETQ. V gave up 0 bases and J gave up 14 bases; unmatched junction bases: 5. The CDR3 length is 13 residues. CDR3 sequence reads: CASSLAEQGSLHF. CDR3 bases: TGCGCCAGCAGCTTGGCCGAACAGGGGTCCCTCCACTTT.

In this sample, this clone turned up a few times. The CDR3 DNA follows: TGTGCCAGCAGTCAAGACGGGGGGAACACTGAAGCTTTCTTT. It specifies CASSQDGGNTEAFF. J is TRBJ1-1 and V is TRBV2; tentatively, D is TRBD1 (5 bases). CDR1 and CDR2 (germline): SNHLY, FYNNEI. The V end was cut by 5 bases, the J end by 1 base, with 11 bases between. There are 14 residues in the CDR3. Drawing the rest from reference TRBV2 and TRBJ1-1, the complete variable domain is EPEVTQTPSHQVTQMGQEVILRCVPISNHLYFYWYRQILGQKVEFLVSFYNNEISEKSEIFDDQFSVERPDGSNFTLKIRSTKLEDSAMYFCASSQDGGNTEAFFGQGTRLTVV.

The rearrangement links TRBV30 to TRBJ1-4, with a possible D match to TRBD1 (6 bases). V was shortened by 0 bases and J by 10 bases, with 18 bases between the two germline ends. CDR3 length: 15 amino acids. Germline values: CDR1 GTSNPN, CDR2 SVGIG (reference sequence). The CDR3 DNA follows: TGTGCCTGGAGTGTAGCGGGGGCAGGAGGAGGAAAACTGTTTTTT. Translation gives CAWSVAGAGGGKLFF.

The chain uses TRBV6-5 and TRBJ2-3, with D possibly matching TRBD1 (5 bases). The V and J ends lost 7 bases and 1 base respectively, with 15 bases between them. The V gene's germline CDR1 is MNHEY and CDR2 SVGAGI. This CDR3 has 15 amino acids. CDR3 region: CASTRQLPGTDTQYF. CDR3 DNA: TGTGCCAGCACGCGACAGCTACCAGGCACAGATACGCAGTATTTT.

The J gene is TRBJ1-6, the V gene TRBV7-6, with D tentatively TRBD1 (5 bases). CDR1 and CDR2 from the germline V gene are SGHVS and FNYEAQ. V lost 5 bases and J 8 bases, leaving 19 bases between the germline ends. The CDR3 sequence is 16 residues long. CDR3 nucleotides: TGTGCCAGCAGCGCCAGTATTGTCTCGGGGGATTCACCCCTCCACTTT. This codes for CASSASIVSGDSPLHF.

V usage is TRBV30 and J usage is TRBJ1-1, with D unresolved. The germline CDR1 and CDR2 sequences are GTSNPN and SVGIG (reference sequence). Trimming left V 0 bases short and J 7 bases short, with 12 bases between. The CDR3 spans 13 residues. DNA of the CDR3: TGTGCCTGGAGTGTAGTAGGAGAATTTGAAGCTTTCTTT. Protein product: CAWSVVGEFEAFF.

Comments on this clone: The junction differs from germline at one of its ends, possibly a read error. The CDR3 nucleotides are TGCGCCAGCAGCCATGTACAGGGGAACTATGGCCACACCTTC. It is translated as CASSHVQGNYGHTF. J is TRBJ1-2 and V is TRBV4-3; 7 bases match TRBD1. The CDR3 runs 14 residues. From germline, CDR1 is LGHNA and CDR2 YSLEER.

CDR3 nucleotide sequence: TGTGCCAGCAGCCCCTGGACAGGGACGTCCACTGAAGCTTTCTTT. Encoded protein: CASSPWTGTSTEAFF. This rearrangement joins TRBV7-9 to TRBJ1-1; 8 bases are shared with TRBD1. The CDR3 has 15 amino acids. With V trimmed by 5 bases and J by 4 bases, 9 bases remained unmatched. Looked up from germline, CDR1 is SEHNR and CDR2 is FQNEAQ (reference sequence).

The chain has TRBV2 and TRBJ2-7, with D perhaps TRBD1 (6 bases). Germline-derived CDR1 and CDR2 are SNHLY and FYNNEI. V was trimmed by 5 bases and J by 7 bases, leaving 12 bases between them. The CDR3 has 12 residues. The CDR3 DNA is TGTGCCAGCAGTTCAACAGGGATGGAGCAGTACTTC. Its translation is CASSSTGMEQYF.

This clone was counted once. This chain connects TRBV27 to TRBJ2-7, with a tentative D call TRBD1 (7 bases). V lost 8 bases and J 6 bases, leaving 17 bases between the germline ends. The V gene's germline CDR1 is MNHEY and CDR2 SMNVEV (reference sequence). The CDR3 covers 13 residues. The CDR3 nucleotides are TGTGCCAGCGCCCTGGAGGGGGCAGGCGAGCAGTACTTC. It is translated as CASALEGAGEQYF.